Presented here are 5 T cell receptor beta chains from one specimen sequenced in a study of T cells after yellow fever vaccination. In TCRdb, the 5' RACE reads were re-called with MiXCR into one record per CDR3 protein. The table includes under 500,000 distinct CDR3 sequences, around 19% detected once. Sequenced here: PBMCs, sampled before the yellow fever booster vaccination. Receptors were obtained from a man aged 18 to 30 who received the YFV17D yellow fever vaccine.

CDR3 nucleotide sequence: TGCAGTGCTAGGGGACGCTACACCGGGGAGCTGTTTTTT. Its translation: CSARGRYTGELFF. The chain couples TRBV20-1 to TRBJ2-2; possibly TRBD1 or TRBD2 for D (5 bases each). Germline lookup yields CDR1 DFQATT and CDR2 SNEGSKA (reference sequence). CDR3 size: 13 residues. The ends were cut back, 3 bases at V and 3 bases at J, with 8 bases in the middle.

This sequence joins TRBV12-3 or TRBV12-4 and TRBJ1-2, with 7 nucleotides matching TRBD1. J was trimmed by 7 bases and V by 4 bases; bases with no gene match: 9. This CDR3 comprises 14 residues. CDR3 sequence reads: CASSSLQGWGGYTF. In nucleotides, the CDR3 is TGTGCCAGCAGTTCTTTACAGGGGTGGGGTGGCTACACCTTC.

In its sample, this clonotype was seen a few times. The rearrangement joins TRBV20-1 to TRBJ2-4; D is undetermined. This CDR3 contains 12 residues. Germline lookup yields CDR1 DFQATT and CDR2 SNEGSKA (reference sequence). V lost 1 base to trimming and J lost 7 bases, with 8 bases between them. CDR3 sequence (DNA): TGCAGTGCTAGAGGCCTAGTCAACATTCAGTACTTC. Protein: CSARGLVNIQYF.

The sample holds a few counts of this clonotype. The rearrangement links TRBV27 to TRBJ2-7; TRBD1 matches 8 bases. V trimming: 2 bases; J trimming: 5 bases; junction bases outside the gene matches: 2. Germline lookup yields CDR1 MNHEY and CDR2 SMNVEV (reference sequence). The CDR3 loop spans 13 amino acids. The DNA for the CDR3 is TGTGCCAGCAGTTTACAGGGGGCCCACGAGCAGTACTTC. As protein: CASSLQGAHEQYF.

The table lists this clonotype with a few counts. The CDR3: CASSFSRSGGYEQYF. The CDR3 DNA reads TGTGCCAGCAGTTTTTCGCGTAGCGGGGGGTACGAGCAGTACTTC. The chain uses TRBV12-3 or TRBV12-4 and TRBJ2-7; TRBD2 matches at 10 bases. The CDR3 extends over 15 amino acids. V lost 3 bases to trimming and J lost 4 bases; unmatched junction nucleotides: 6.